This record concerns one T cell receptor beta chain sequence. The antigen is not known. The data belong to a study of cytomegalovirus exposure and HLA in healthy donors. Study-wide results and caveats: The listing of fewer than 200 TCR beta chains classed them as cytomegalovirus-associated. Three CMV-associated chains proved CMV antigen-specific in vitro.

In the PCR, 60 Vbeta and 13 Jbeta primers were used. Some clones are missing from TCRdb's copy, which holds only in-frame ones; the method was immunoSEQ multiplex PCR. Among around 67,000 clones listed, more than 80% were seen once. Sequencing input: PBMCs. The receptor comes from a woman under 40 in good health and CMV-seropositive.

The CDR3 DNA reads as TGTGCCAGCAGCTTTGGACGGGGCCAGTACTTC. Its protein product is CASSFGRGQYF. The chain uses TRBV5-4 and TRBJ2-5; maybe TRBD2 (5 bases). In germline, CDR1 is SGHNT, CDR2 YYREEE (reference sequence). Trimming pared 2 bases from V and 10 bases from J, leaving 9 bases between. The CDR3 spans 11 residues.